One sample yielded the 22 T cell receptor beta chains listed below, sequenced in a study of T-cell memory formation after mild COVID-19. Via MiXCR, TCRdb re-called the 5' RACE reads, giving one row per CDR3 protein. This sample has 450,000 to 650,000 distinct CDR3 sequences, with around 20% found just once. Sequencing input: PBMCs or a T cell subset sorted from them (not recorded which). All receptors come from an adult woman who had mild COVID-19 (a few samples of this study predate the infection). Cell type and time point are not known.

The rearrangement joins TRBV19 to TRBJ2-3; D not resolved. Germline-derived CDR1 and CDR2 are LNHDA and SQIVND (reference sequence). CDR3 size: 14 residues. Trimming took off 3 bases at V and 6 bases at J, with 13 bases between the two ends. The CDR3 spells CASSIPTTRDTQYF. CDR3 DNA: TGTGCCAGTAGTATCCCTACTACACGGGATACGCAGTATTTT.

The chain employs TRBV11-3 and TRBJ2-2, with TRBD1 matching over 7 bases. This CDR3 comprises 17 residues. The J segment lost 1 base and the V segment lost 1 base, leaving 6 bases of the junction unmatched. The germline V gene has CDR1 SGHNT and CDR2 YENEEA. CDR3 loop: CASSLGPGTENTGELFF. CDR3 sequence (DNA): TGTGCCAGCAGCTTAGGCCCCGGGACAGAGAACACCGGGGAGCTGTTTTTT.

The V call is TRBV5-4, the J call TRBJ2-3; D perhaps matches TRBD2 (5 bases). Germline values: CDR1 SGHNT, CDR2 YYREEE (reference sequence). The CDR3 sequence is 16 residues long. The germline V and J ends were trimmed by 3 bases and 2 bases, with 16 bases remaining between them. The CDR3 nucleotides read TGTGCCAGCAGCTCGGGGTTGGACTTAACCACAGATACGCAGTATTTT. Its translation is CASSSGLDLTTDTQYF.

In this sample, this clonotype turned up a few times. The chain combines TRBV4-1 with TRBJ2-1; TRBD1 might be the D (5 bases). V was shortened by 4 bases and J by 4 bases, with 14 bases between the two germline ends. The CDR3 runs 15 residues. From germline, CDR1 is MGHRA and CDR2 YSYEKL. The CDR3 bases are TGCGCCAGCAGCCCACAGGACCAACTTTACAATGAGCAGTTCTTC. It codes for CASSPQDQLYNEQFF.

This clonotype has a handful of counts. The rearrangement joins TRBV12-3 or TRBV12-4 to TRBJ2-1, with D perhaps matching TRBD2 (6 bases). Trimming stripped 0 bases from V and 0 bases from J, with 15 bases between. The CDR3 sequence is 18 residues long. CDR3 sequence: CASSLARDFQSSYNEQFF. The CDR3 region has the DNA TGTGCCAGCAGTTTAGCCAGGGACTTTCAGAGCTCCTACAATGAGCAGTTCTTC.

The chain employs TRBV14 and TRBJ2-1; D is undetermined. CDR3 length: 11 residues. Deletions cut 1 base from V and 9 bases from J, with 4 bases between. Germline V lookup: CDR1 SGHDN, CDR2 FVKESK. CDR3 bases: TGTGCCAGCAGCCAAGCGCTTGAGCAGTTCTTC. Translating it yields CASSQALEQFF.

A word on this clonotype: An end of the junction differs from the germline gene, which may be a read error. The chain recombines TRBV5-5 with TRBJ2-7, with D possibly being TRBD2 (7 bases). Per germline, CDR1 SGHKS and CDR2 YYEKEE (reference sequence). CDR3 size: 12 residues. CDR3 in amino acids: CASSPLAGALNF. CDR3 DNA: TGTGCCAGCAGCCCCTTGGCGGGGGCGTTGAACTTC.

The rearrangement joins TRBV24-1 to TRBJ2-1; a possible D gene is TRBD2 (5 bases). V lost 1 base, J lost 7 bases, and 10 bases lay in between. The CDR3 is 14 residues long. Germline lookup yields CDR1 KGHDR and CDR2 SFDVKD. The CDR3 DNA reads TGTGCCACCAGTGATTTATTGCGCGGGAATGAGCAGTTCTTC. Its protein product is CATSDLLRGNEQFF.

CDR3 amino acids: CASSELSYGYTF. The CDR3 DNA is TGTGCCAGCAGTGAGCTATCCTATGGCTACACCTTC. The V gene is TRBV25-1, the J gene TRBJ1-2; D is unresolved. The CDR3 is 12 amino acids. In germline, CDR1 is MGHDK, CDR2 SYGVNS. V was pared by 3 bases and J by 4 bases, with 6 bases between.

This chain joins TRBV11-2 and TRBJ2-7, with TRBD1 identical over 7 bases. Germline-derived CDR1 and CDR2 are SGHAT and FQNNGV. The V and J ends lost 3 bases and 2 bases, in that order; junction bases with no gene match: 13. The CDR3 sequence is 17 residues long. The chain's CDR3 is CASSLGYRGPHTYEQYF. CDR3 coding DNA: TGTGCCAGCAGCTTGGGGTACAGGGGCCCCCACACCTACGAGCAGTACTTC.

The chain couples TRBV20-1 to TRBJ1-2; D is ambiguous. CDR3 length: 15 amino acids. The germline CDR1 and CDR2 sequences are DFQATT and SNEGSKA (reference sequence). Trimming cost V 1 base and J 4 bases, with 16 bases left between them. The DNA of the CDR3 is TGCAGTGCTAGAGTACGGGTTATCGCCGTCTATGGCTACACCTTC. It encodes CSARVRVIAVYGYTF.

This clonotype was picked up a small number of times. This chain connects TRBV12-3 or TRBV12-4 to TRBJ1-2, with D hard to call. V lost 8 bases and J lost 2, with 15 bases in between. This CDR3 comprises 14 residues. CDR3 bases: TGTGCCAGCGGCCGGGGTGAGGGAAACTATGGCTACACCTTC. Protein product: CASGRGEGNYGYTF.

The V call is TRBV18, the J call TRBJ2-1; perhaps TRBD1 as D (5 bases). The germline gives CDR1 KGHSH, CDR2 LQKENI. This CDR3 region has 13 residues. V was shortened by 3 bases and J by 6 bases, with 9 bases between the two germline ends. The CDR3 sequence is CASSPTQGNEQFF. The CDR3 coding sequence is TGTGCCAGCTCACCCACTCAGGGCAATGAGCAGTTCTTC.

The table lists this clonotype with a count of one. The chain joins TRBV5-6 to TRBJ2-7; 11 bases are shared with TRBD1. CDR1 and CDR2 from the germline V gene are SGHDT and YYEEEE. The length of the CDR3 is 14 residues. V dropped 6 bases and J dropped 3; count of bases not matched to a gene: 5. CDR3 in amino acids: CASNGDRGFYEQYF. In nucleotides, the CDR3 is TGTGCCAGCAACGGGGACAGGGGGTTCTACGAGCAGTACTTC.

In this sample, this clonotype turned up many times. The gene calls are TRBV5-1 and TRBJ2-3, with D unresolved. CDR1 and CDR2 from the germline V gene are SGHRS and YFSETQ. The CDR3 has 14 amino acids. V was trimmed by 4 bases and J by 4 bases, leaving 13 bases between them. CDR3 residues: CASSPRRGADTQYF. The CDR3 bases are TGCGCCAGCAGCCCGCGCCGAGGCGCAGATACGCAGTATTTT.

This rearrangement joins TRBV7-3 to TRBJ2-3; tentatively, D is TRBD2 (5 bases). The length of the CDR3 is 13 residues. Trimming removed 2 bases at V and 9 bases at J, with 12 bases between. Germline lookup yields CDR1 SGHTA and CDR2 FQGTGA. The CDR3 sequence is CASSLSNPGTQYF. CDR3 nucleotide sequence: TGTGCCAGCAGCTTATCAAACCCGGGAACGCAGTATTTT. Together with reference TRBV7-3 and TRBJ2-3, the CDR3 gives the full variable domain: GAGVSQTPSNKVTEKGKYVELRCDPISGHTALYWYRQSLGQGPEFLIYFQGTGAADDSGLPNDRFFAVRPEGSVSTLKIQRTERGDSAVYLCASSLSNPGTQYFGPGTRLTVL.

The CDR3 DNA reads as TGTGCCAGCAGCGTCACGGGAGATACGCAGTATTTT. Translation gives CASSVTGDTQYF. V usage is TRBV7-3 and J usage is TRBJ2-3, with D unresolved. V lost 5 bases and J 5 bases, leaving 8 bases between the germline ends. The CDR3 has 12 residues. The germline CDR1 and CDR2 sequences are SGHTA and FQGTGA. Full variable domain (missing parts from reference TRBV7-3 and TRBJ2-3): GAGVSQTPSNKVTEKGKYVELRCDPISGHTALYWYRQSLGQGPEFLIYFQGTGAADDSGLPNDRFFAVRPEGSVSTLKIQRTERGDSAVYLCASSVTGDTQYFGPGTRLTVL.

The rearrangement uses TRBV7-6 and TRBJ2-2; D remains unclear. This CDR3 region has 13 residues. Trimming took off 5 bases at V and 4 bases at J, with 8 bases between the two ends. Germline-derived CDR1 and CDR2 are SGHVS and FNYEAQ. DNA for the CDR3: TGTGCCAGCAGCCCCACTGTCACCGGGGAGCTGTTTTTT. Amino acid sequence: CASSPTVTGELFF.

This clonotype was counted only a few times. This chain connects TRBV6-5 to TRBJ2-1; 7 nucleotides agree with TRBD2. Losses at the gene ends were 7 bases for V and 3 bases for J; bases not matched to a gene: 9. This CDR3 has 15 residues. Germline values: CDR1 MNHEY, CDR2 SVGAGI. The CDR3 loop reads CASKASGGLYNEQFF. DNA for the CDR3: TGTGCCAGCAAAGCTAGCGGAGGACTCTACAATGAGCAGTTCTTC.

V usage is TRBV29-1 and J usage is TRBJ1-1, with 9 bases fitting TRBD1. J lost 0 bases, V lost 2 bases, and 4 bases had no gene match. CDR3 size: 15 residues. The V gene's germline CDR1 is SQVTM and CDR2 ANQGSEA. As DNA, the CDR3 is TGCAGCGTTGAACCGGACAGGGGATTGAACACTGAAGCTTTCTTT. Its translation is CSVEPDRGLNTEAFF.

The V call is TRBV28, the J call TRBJ2-5; 9 nucleotides agree with TRBD1. Germline CDR1 and CDR2: MDHEN and SYDVKM. V shed 5 bases, J shed 3 bases, and the junction held 7 bases outside the gene matches. The CDR3 consists of 15 residues. The CDR3 DNA sequence: TGTGCCAGCAGTCCCCTACAGGGGGCTGAAGAGACCCAGTACTTC. Its protein product is CASSPLQGAEETQYF.

The chain carries TRBV6-5 and TRBJ2-1; 11 bases are a match to TRBD2. CDR1 and CDR2 from the germline V gene are MNHEY and SVGAGI. The CDR3 covers 15 residues. The V and J ends lost 6 bases and 7 bases, in that order; junction bases with no gene match: 8. CDR3 coding DNA: TGTGCCAGCAGGAAGGCACTAGCGGGGGCAAATGAGCAGTTCTTC. This translates into CASRKALAGANEQFF.